Listed below are T cell receptor beta chains from one sample, sequenced in a study of blood T cell repertoires in COVID-19. Sequencing used immunoSEQ multiplex PCR; TCRdb keeps in-frame clones, though not all of them. This table holds roughly 250,000 clones, around 89% found once. The material sequenced was peripheral blood. Receptors were obtained from a man aged 25 to 45 with acute or convalescent COVID-19. Each CDR3 is given with its conserved first and last residue. The order of the fields is V gene, J gene, CDR3 length, D gene, clone size, CDR3 protein, CDR3 DNA. The D gene is left open where the match is weak. Part of the rows lack a size; the others show once, few, many or a class for expanded clones.

TRBV30	TRBJ2-1	16	TRBD2	once	CAWSVGPSGNYNEQFF	TGTGCCTGGAGTGTAGGTCCTAGCGGGAACTACAATGAGCAGTTCTTC
TRBV28	TRBJ1-1	16	.	.	CASSLRVGGLNTEAFF	TGTGCCAGCAGTTTACGGGTGGGCGGGTTGAACACTGAAGCTTTCTTT
TRBV5-1	TRBJ1-5	14	.	few	CASSASGGNQPQHF	TGCGCCAGCAGCGCCTCCGGGGGGAACCAGCCCCAGCATTTT
TRBV18	TRBJ2-2	18	.	.	CASSPPHLGRGNTGELFF	TGTGCCAGCTCACCCCCACACCTTGGACGGGGGAACACCGGGGAGCTGTTTTTT
TRBV18	TRBJ1-2	13	TRBD1	once	CASSPDRDYGYTF	TGTGCCAGCTCACCCGACAGGGACTATGGCTACACCTTC
TRBV4-1	TRBJ2-3	13	.	.	CASSQDARDTQYF	TGCGCCAGCAGCCAAGATGCGAGAGATACGCAGTATTTT
TRBV3-1/TRBV3-2	TRBJ2-5	22	TRBD2	.	CASSQDLVAELAGGPRKETQYF	TGTGCCAGCAGCCAAGATCTCGTAGCAGAACTAGCGGGAGGGCCTCGGAAAGAGACCCAGTACTTC
TRBV9	TRBJ1-6	16	TRBD1	.	CASSPLDRAYNSPLHF	TGTGCCAGCAGCCCCCTAGACAGGGCCTATAATTCACCCCTCCACTTT
TRBV9	TRBJ1-2	14	.	.	CASSVYSGGKGYTF	TGTGCCAGCAGCGTATATTCGGGGGGAAAAGGCTACACCTTC
TRBV28	TRBJ1-6	16	.	.	CASSENQGGSRSPLHF	TGTGCCAGCAGTGAGAACCAGGGCGGGAGCCGCTCACCCCTCCACTTT
TRBV10-2	TRBJ2-3	14	TRBD2	.	CASRTSGEGNTQYF	TGCGCCAGCAGAACTAGCGGGGAGGGAAATACGCAGTATTTT
TRBV13	TRBJ2-7	16	TRBD2	.	CASSLGRGLNDNEQYF	TGTGCCAGCAGCTTAGGTAGGGGACTAAATGACAACGAGCAGTACTTC
TRBV4-1	TRBJ1-4	18	.	.	CASSQEMGQLATNEKLFF	TGCGCCAGCAGCCAAGAGATGGGGCAGCTTGCAACTAATGAAAAACTGTTTTTT
TRBV5-1	TRBJ2-2	16	.	.	CASSSGERANTGELFF	TGCGCCAGCAGCTCGGGAGAGCGGGCGAACACCGGGGAGCTGTTTTTT
TRBV18	TRBJ1-1	13	TRBD1	.	CASSPRQGDVAFF	TGTGCCAGCTCACCGCGTCAGGGGGACGTAGCTTTCTTT
TRBV28	TRBJ2-7	17	TRBD2	.	CASSFELGTSGRHEQYF	TGTGCCAGCAGCTTCGAACTCGGGACTAGCGGGAGACACGAGCAGTACTTC
TRBV7-2	TRBJ2-2	16	TRBD2	few	CASSSLAGRNTGELFF	TGTGCCAGCAGCTCACTAGCGGGGCGCAACACCGGGGAGCTGTTTTTT
TRBV27	TRBJ2-3	16	.	.	CASSAPGMEAADTQYF	TGTGCCAGCAGTGCCCCCGGAATGGAGGCAGCAGATACGCAGTATTTT
TRBV18	TRBJ1-3	15	.	.	CASSPPQISGNTIYF	TGTGCCAGCTCACCACCGCAGATCTCTGGAAACACCATATATTTT
TRBV18	TRBJ1-6	16	.	.	CASSPRTVAYNSPLHF	TGTGCCAGCTCACCCCGGACAGTCGCGTATAATTCACCCCTCCACTTT